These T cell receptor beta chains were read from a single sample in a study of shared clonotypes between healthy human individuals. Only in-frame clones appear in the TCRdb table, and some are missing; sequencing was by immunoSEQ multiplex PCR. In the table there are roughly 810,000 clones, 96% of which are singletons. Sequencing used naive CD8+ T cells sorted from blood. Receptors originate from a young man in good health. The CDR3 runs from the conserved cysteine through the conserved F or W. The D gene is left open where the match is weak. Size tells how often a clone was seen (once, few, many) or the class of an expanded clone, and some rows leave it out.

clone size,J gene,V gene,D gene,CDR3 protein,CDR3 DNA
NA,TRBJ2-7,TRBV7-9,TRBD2,CASSFPGTSYEQYF,TGTGCCAGCAGCTTCCCCGGGACTAGCTACGAGCAGTACTTC
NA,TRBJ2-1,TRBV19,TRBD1,CASSTAGTGINEQFF,TGTGCCAGTAGTACCGCCGGGACAGGGATCAATGAGCAGTTCTTC
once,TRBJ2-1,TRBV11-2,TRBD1,CASTTAGQGRNEQFF,TGTGCCAGCACCACTGCGGGACAGGGACGCAATGAGCAGTTCTTC
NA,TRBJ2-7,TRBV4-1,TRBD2,CASSIGLAGVYEQYF,TGCGCCAGCAGTATCGGACTAGCGGGAGTATACGAGCAGTACTTC
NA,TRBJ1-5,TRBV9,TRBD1,CASSVEGATGQPQHF,TGTGCCAGCAGCGTAGAGGGGGCGACGGGTCAGCCCCAGCATTTT
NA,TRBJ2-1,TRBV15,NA,CATSREPRTVVYNEQFF,TGTGCCACCAGCAGAGAACCCCGGACGGTGGTGTACAATGAGCAGTTCTTC
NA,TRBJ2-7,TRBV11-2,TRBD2,CASSQSLAGAREQYF,TGTGCCAGCAGTCAATCACTAGCGGGAGCTCGCGAGCAGTACTTC
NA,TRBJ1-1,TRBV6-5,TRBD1,CASRKWGQGEAFF,TGTGCCAGCAGGAAGTGGGGACAGGGGGAAGCTTTCTTT
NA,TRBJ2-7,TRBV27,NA,CASSLSTGVYEQYF,TGTGCCAGCAGTTTATCGACAGGAGTCTACGAGCAGTACTTC
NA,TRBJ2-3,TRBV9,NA,CASSGKLRTDTQYF,TGTGCCAGCAGCGGTAAACTCCGCACAGATACGCAGTATTTT
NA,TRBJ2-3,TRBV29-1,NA,CSVETPDTQYF,TGCAGCGTCGAGACCCCTGATACGCAGTATTTT
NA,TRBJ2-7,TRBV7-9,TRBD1,CASSAWTGDYEQYF,TGTGCCAGCAGCGCCTGGACAGGGGACTACGAGCAGTACTTC
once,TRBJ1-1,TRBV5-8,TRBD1,CASSIGTGGAGTKAFF,TGTGCCAGCAGCATCGGGACAGGGGGCGCGGGCACTAAAGCTTTCTTT
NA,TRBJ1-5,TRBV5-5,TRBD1,CASSEGTGNQPQHF,TGTGCCAGCAGCGAAGGGACAGGGAATCAGCCCCAGCATTTT
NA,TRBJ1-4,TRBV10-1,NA,CASNPGGPTNEKLFF,TGCGCCAGCAATCCCGGGGGGCCCACTAATGAAAAACTGTTTTTT
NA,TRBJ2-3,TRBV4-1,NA,CASSQDLGGPGTDTQYF,TGCGCCAGCAGCCAAGATCTAGGCGGGCCCGGCACAGATACGCAGTATTTT
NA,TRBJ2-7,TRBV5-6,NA,CASSHVAELSYEQYF,TGTGCCAGCAGCCACGTTGCGGAACTCTCCTACGAGCAGTACTTC
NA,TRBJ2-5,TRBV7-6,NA,CASSGFQGSRETQYF,TGTGCCAGCAGCGGTTTTCAGGGTAGCAGAGAGACCCAGTACTTC
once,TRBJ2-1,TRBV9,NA,CASSPEGVVDNEQFF,TGTGCCAGCAGCCCCGAGGGGGTAGTGGACAATGAGCAGTTCTTC
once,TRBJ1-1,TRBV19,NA,CASGRVNTEAFF,TGTGCCAGTGGCAGGGTGAACACTGAAGCTTTCTTT
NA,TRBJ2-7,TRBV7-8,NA,CASSLVSQSPTYEQYF,TGTGCCAGCAGCTTAGTGTCGCAATCGCCCACCTACGAGCAGTACTTC
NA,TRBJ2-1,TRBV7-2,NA,CASSFFQGSHNEQFF,TGTGCCAGCAGCTTTTTCCAGGGGTCACACAATGAGCAGTTCTTC
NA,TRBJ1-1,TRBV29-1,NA,CSVVEWDMTGGTEAFF,TGCAGCGTTGTAGAGTGGGATATGACAGGAGGCACTGAAGCTTTCTTT
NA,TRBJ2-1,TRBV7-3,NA,CASSSGGNNNEQFF,TGTGCCAGCAGCTCTGGGGGAAATAACAATGAGCAGTTCTTC
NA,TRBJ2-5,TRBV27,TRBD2,CASSLVGLAGGHQETQYF,TGTGCCAGCAGTTTAGTCGGCCTAGCGGGAGGGCACCAGGAGACCCAGTACTTC
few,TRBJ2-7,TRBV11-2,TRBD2,CASSLVGRTLHEQYF,TGTGCCAGCAGCTTAGTCGGGAGGACCTTACACGAGCAGTACTTC
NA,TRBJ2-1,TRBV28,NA,CASSFLAAYNEQFF,TGTGCCAGCAGTTTTCTAGCAGCCTACAATGAGCAGTTCTTC
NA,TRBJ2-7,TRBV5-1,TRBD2,CASSLGVAGTYEQYF,TGCGCCAGCAGCCTCGGGGTAGCGGGGACCTACGAGCAGTACTTC
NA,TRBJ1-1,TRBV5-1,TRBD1,CASSPGQGFTEAFF,TGCGCCAGCAGCCCGGGACAGGGGTTCACTGAAGCTTTCTTT
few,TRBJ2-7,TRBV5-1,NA,CASSLLAGDIYEQYF,TGCGCCAGCAGCTTGCTGGCAGGGGACATCTACGAGCAGTACTTC
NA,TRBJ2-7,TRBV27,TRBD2,CASSEPGLEPYEQYF,TGTGCCAGCAGTGAGCCGGGACTAGAGCCCTACGAGCAGTACTTC
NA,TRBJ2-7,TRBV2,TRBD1,CASQGETGAYEQYF,TGTGCCAGCCAGGGTGAGACAGGGGCCTACGAGCAGTACTTC
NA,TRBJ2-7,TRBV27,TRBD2,CASSLGTTGYEQYF,TGTGCCAGCAGTTTAGGGACTACTGGCTACGAGCAGTACTTC
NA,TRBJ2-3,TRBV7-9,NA,CASSPRQAYTDTQYF,TGTGCCAGCAGCCCCCGACAGGCCTACACAGATACGCAGTATTTT
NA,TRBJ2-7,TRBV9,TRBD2,CASSVGGLAGGEQYF,TGTGCCAGCAGCGTAGGGGGACTAGCGGGAGGCGAGCAGTACTTC
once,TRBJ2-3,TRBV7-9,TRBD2,CASSLDGGRAQDTQYF,TGTGCCAGCAGCTTAGATGGCGGGAGGGCCCAGGATACGCAGTATTTT
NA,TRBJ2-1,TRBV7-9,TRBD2,CASSYLSGRRGNEQFF,TGTGCCAGCAGCTACCTGAGCGGGAGGAGAGGCAATGAGCAGTTCTTC
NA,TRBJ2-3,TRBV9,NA,CASSVQKRGTDTQYF,TGTGCCAGCAGCGTACAAAAGAGGGGCACAGATACGCAGTATTTT
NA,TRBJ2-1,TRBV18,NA,CASSPSFGDNEQFF,TGTGCCAGCTCACCCAGCTTCGGGGACAATGAGCAGTTCTTC
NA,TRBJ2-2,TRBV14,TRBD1,CASSPRGTGNTGELFF,TGTGCCAGCAGCCCCCGGGGGACAGGGAACACCGGGGAGCTGTTTTTT